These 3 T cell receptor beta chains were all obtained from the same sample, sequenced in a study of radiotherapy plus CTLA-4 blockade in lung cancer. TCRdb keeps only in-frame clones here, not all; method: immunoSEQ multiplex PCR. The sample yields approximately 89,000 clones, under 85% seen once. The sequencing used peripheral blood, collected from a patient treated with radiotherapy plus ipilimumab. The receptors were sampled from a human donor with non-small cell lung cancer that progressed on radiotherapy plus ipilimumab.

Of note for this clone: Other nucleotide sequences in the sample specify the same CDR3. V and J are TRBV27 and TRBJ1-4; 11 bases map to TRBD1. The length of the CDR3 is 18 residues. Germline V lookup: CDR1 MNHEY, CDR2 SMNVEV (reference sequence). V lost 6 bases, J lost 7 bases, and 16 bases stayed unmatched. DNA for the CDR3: TGTGCCAGCAGCTCCGGACAGGGGGCGGTGGGGCGACGTGAAAAACTGTTTTTT. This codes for CASSSGQGAVGRREKLFF.

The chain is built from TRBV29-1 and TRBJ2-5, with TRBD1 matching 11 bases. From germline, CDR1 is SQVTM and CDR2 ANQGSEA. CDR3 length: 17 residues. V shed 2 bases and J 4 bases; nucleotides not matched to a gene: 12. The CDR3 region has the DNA TGCAGCGTTGAACCGTTTTCCCCGGGACAGGGGGTAGAGACCCAGTACTTC. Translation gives CSVEPFSPGQGVETQYF.

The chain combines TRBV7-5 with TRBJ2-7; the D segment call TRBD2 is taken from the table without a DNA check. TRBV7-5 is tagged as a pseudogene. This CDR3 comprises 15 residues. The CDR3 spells CVRSRGGGETYEQYF. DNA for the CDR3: TGTGTCAGAAGCCGGGGCGGGGGCGAAACCTACGAGCAGTACTTC.